This passage covers 28 T cell receptor beta chains from one sample sequenced in a study of blood T cell repertoires in COVID-19. This table comes from immunoSEQ multiplex PCR, and its TCRdb copy is limited to in-frame clones, with some not included. The sample carries 17,000 or so clones, around 80% recorded once. The sample comprised peripheral blood. These receptor sequences come from a man in his forties with active or convalescent COVID-19.

The J gene is TRBJ1-3, the V gene TRBV7-9; 7 bases are shared with TRBD1. The V gene end was trimmed by 4 bases and the J gene end by 7 bases; junction bases not matched to a gene: 4. The CDR3 length is 13 residues. The germline V gene has CDR1 SEHNR and CDR2 FQNEAQ (reference sequence). DNA of the CDR3: TGTGCCAGCAGCTCGGGACAGCTCAACACCATATATTTT. Its protein is CASSSGQLNTIYF.

This clone was observed a few times. The CDR3 sequence: CASSQGGSSTDTQYF. The CDR3 DNA sequence: TGTGCCAGCAGCCAGGGGGGGTCTAGCACAGATACGCAGTATTTT. This chain connects TRBV7-8 to TRBJ2-3; D tentatively reads TRBD1 or TRBD2 (7 bases each). V was cut by 5 bases and J by 0 bases, with 12 bases left in between. In germline, CDR1 is SGHVS, CDR2 FQNEAQ. The CDR3 loop spans 15 amino acids. Drawing the rest from reference TRBV7-8 and TRBJ2-3, the complete variable domain is GAGVSQSPRYKVAKRGQDVALRCDPISGHVSLFWYQQALGQGPEFLTYFQNEAQLDKSGLPSDRFFAERPEGSVSTLKIQRTQQEDSAVYLCASSQGGSSTDTQYFGPGTRLTVL.

V usage is TRBV3-1 (or the pseudogene TRBV3-2) and J usage is TRBJ2-5; TRBD1 matches 9 bases. The trim removed 4 bases at V and 7 bases at J, leaving 16 bases unmatched. CDR3 size: 17 residues. In germline, CDR1 is LGHDT, CDR2 YNNKEL (reference sequence). CDR3 in DNA: TGTGCCAGCAGCCCCTCTCCTTGGACAGGGGAGTTGGGGACCCAGTACTTC. Translation: CASSPSPWTGELGTQYF.

V and J are TRBV5-8 and TRBJ2-3; D is ambiguous. Germline V gene sequence: CDR1 SGHTS, CDR2 YDEGEE. The CDR3 runs 14 residues. The ends were cut back, 0 bases at V and 1 base at J, with 6 bases in the middle. CDR3 protein: CASSLVRGTDTQYF. The CDR3 DNA follows: TGTGCCAGCAGCTTGGTTCGCGGCACAGATACGCAGTATTTT.

V gene TRBV15 combines with J gene TRBJ2-7; the match to TRBD2 covers 14 bases. J gave up 2 bases and V 2 bases, and 5 bases lay outside the gene matches. Germline V gives CDR1 LNHNV, CDR2 YYDKDF (reference sequence). CDR3 length: 17 amino acids. The CDR3 region has the DNA TGTGCCACCAGCAGACGTGGACTAGCGGGGGGAACCTACGAGCAGTACTTC. Protein: CATSRRGLAGGTYEQYF.

The CDR3 protein is CASSFSPQDRDLIYGYTF. The CDR3 DNA is TGTGCCAGCAGTTTCTCCCCCCAGGACAGGGACCTAATCTATGGCTACACCTTC. This chain connects TRBV27 to TRBJ1-2; 8 bases match TRBD1. J gave up 4 bases and V 3 bases, and 16 bases lay outside the gene matches. This CDR3 is built from 18 residues. The V gene's germline CDR1 is MNHEY and CDR2 SMNVEV (reference sequence).

This clone came up a few times. The rearrangement uses TRBV14 and TRBJ2-1; TRBD1 matches 9 bases. V trimming: 4 bases; J trimming: 2 bases; junction bases outside the gene matches: 9. Germline V gene lookup returns CDR1 SGHDN and CDR2 FVKESK. The CDR3 has 17 amino acids. This CDR3 reads CASSRARQGDPYNEQFF. The DNA for the CDR3 is TGTGCCAGCAGCCGCGCCCGACAGGGGGACCCCTACAATGAGCAGTTCTTC.

The chain recombines TRBV7-6 with TRBJ2-6, with TRBD1 matching over 7 bases. In germline, CDR1 is SGHVS, CDR2 FNYEAQ. The CDR3 totals 15 residues. V was pared by 2 bases and J by 2 bases, with 0 bases of the junction left unmatched. DNA for the CDR3: TGTGCCAGCAGCTTACAGGGGGCTGGGGCCAACGTCCTGACTTTC. Its translation: CASSLQGAGANVLTF.

This clone has only one observation. The chain is built from TRBV18 and TRBJ2-4, with 9 positions matching TRBD1. V shed 7 bases and J 7 bases; nucleotides not matched to a gene: 8. Germline CDR1 and CDR2: KGHSH and LQKENI. This CDR3 comprises 14 residues. The CDR3 coding sequence is TGTGCCAGCTTTCCGGGACAGGGCTTGAACATTCAGTACTTC. This codes for CASFPGQGLNIQYF.

The CDR3 loop is CASRRDRYTGELFF. The CDR3 nucleotides read TGTGCCAGCAGGAGGGACAGATACACCGGGGAGCTGTTTTTT. The rearrangement joins TRBV6-5 to TRBJ2-2; 7 bases line up with TRBD1. CDR1 is MNHEY and CDR2 is SVGAGI in the germline V gene. The CDR3 sequence is 14 residues long. V gave up 6 bases and J gave up 3 bases; unmatched junction bases: 4.

This clone was observed once. Here the CDR3 reads CAWILSGNTEAFF. CDR3 sequence (DNA): TGTGCCTGGATTCTAAGTGGGAACACTGAAGCTTTCTTT. V gene TRBV30 combines with J gene TRBJ1-1, with unresolved D. The CDR3 spans 13 residues. The V end lost 4 bases, the J end lost 1 base, and 10 bases lay between the germline ends. Germline lookup yields CDR1 GTSNPN and CDR2 SVGIG (reference sequence).

This clone was detected once. V usage is TRBV6-1 and J usage is TRBJ1-2, with no clear D. The V and J ends lost 0 bases and 8 bases respectively, with 16 bases between them. CDR1 and CDR2 from the germline V gene are MNHNS and SASEGT. This CDR3 comprises 15 residues. The CDR3 nucleotides are TGTGCCAGCAGTGAAGCTGGCCCACGATCTCAGGGCTACACCTTC. This codes for CASSEAGPRSQGYTF.

This chain joins TRBV5-5 and TRBJ1-5; 7 bases match TRBD1. Germline loops: CDR1 SGHKS, CDR2 YYEKEE (reference sequence). The V and J ends lost 4 bases and 8 bases, in that order; junction bases with no gene match: 9. The CDR3 has 14 amino acids. The CDR3 reads CASSPYRGGEPQHF. CDR3 DNA: TGTGCCAGCAGCCCATACAGGGGTGGTGAGCCCCAGCATTTT.

The chain employs TRBV9 and TRBJ1-6; no reliable D call. This CDR3 has 16 amino acids. With 0 bases removed from V and 6 bases from J, the gap between germline ends came to 13 bases. Germline CDR1 is SGDLS and CDR2 is YYNGEE. CDR3 bases: TGTGCCAGCAGCGTAGGAGGTGTGGAAGCTAATTCACCCCTCCACTTT. This sequence encodes CASSVGGVEANSPLHF.

This clone has only a few counts. The chain has TRBV4-1 and TRBJ2-7; 8 nucleotides align to TRBD1. CDR1 is MGHRA and CDR2 is YSYEKL in the germline V gene. The CDR3 totals 15 residues. V was pared by 6 bases and J by 4 bases, with 11 bases of the junction left unmatched. As DNA, the CDR3 is TGCGCCAGCAGGGGAGGACAGGGTGAGGGGTACGAGCAGTACTTC. Its protein product is CASRGGQGEGYEQYF.

The V call is TRBV30, the J call TRBJ1-2; 7 bases match TRBD1. V was clipped by 2 bases and J by 1 base; unmatched bases: 7. This CDR3 contains 15 residues. Germline loops: CDR1 GTSNPN, CDR2 SVGIG (reference sequence). The CDR3 DNA sequence: TGTGCCTGGAGTCGAGGGACAGATAATAACTATGGCTACACCTTC. Its protein product is CAWSRGTDNNYGYTF.

The rearrangement uses TRBV5-1 and TRBJ2-6; D gene unclear. CDR1 is SGHRS, CDR2 YFSETQ, per germline. The V and J ends lost 0 bases and 4 bases respectively, with 11 bases between them. This CDR3 is 16 amino acids long. CDR3 region: CASSLGVSSGANVLTF. The CDR3 region has the DNA TGCGCCAGCAGCTTGGGTGTCAGTTCAGGGGCCAACGTCCTGACTTTC.

The chain uses TRBV11-3 and TRBJ2-3; 14 bases are shared with TRBD2. V dropped 1 base and J dropped 2; count of bases not matched to a gene: 5. The CDR3 runs 18 residues. The germline gives CDR1 SGHNT, CDR2 YENEEA. This chain's CDR3 is CASSLGRTSGGLTDTQYF. The CDR3 DNA reads TGTGCCAGCAGCTTAGGAAGGACTAGCGGGGGGCTCACAGATACGCAGTATTTT.

V usage is TRBV19 and J usage is TRBJ2-3; 10 nucleotides line up with TRBD1. J gave up 3 bases and V 6 bases, and 3 bases lay outside the gene matches. Germline lookup yields CDR1 LNHDA and CDR2 SQIVND (reference sequence). CDR3 size: 14 residues. The CDR3: CASRDRGRTDTQYF. The CDR3 DNA reads TGTGCCAGTAGGGACAGGGGGAGGACAGATACGCAGTATTTT.

This clone came up a few times. The V gene is TRBV7-6, the J gene TRBJ1-2; 7 positions agree with TRBD1. V was pared by 1 base and J by 4 bases, with 3 bases of the junction left unmatched. This CDR3 contains 14 residues. CDR1 and CDR2 from the germline V gene are SGHVS and FNYEAQ. The CDR3 DNA follows: TGTGCCAGCAGCTTAGACGCAGGGGGCTATGGCTACACCTTC. Translating gives CASSLDAGGYGYTF. The variable domain in full, with the rest retrieved from reference TRBV7-6 and TRBJ1-2, is GAGVSQSPRYKVTKRGQDVALRCDPISGHVSLYWYRQALGQGPEFLTYFNYEAQQDKSGLPNDRFSAERPEGSISTLTIQRTEQRDSAMYRCASSLDAGGYGYTFGSGTRLTVV.

The chain employs TRBV18 and TRBJ1-1; D uncertain. The V gene lost 4 bases and the J gene lost 6 bases, with 21 bases spanning the gap. The germline V gene has CDR1 KGHSH and CDR2 LQKENI. The CDR3 length is 16 residues. Written as DNA, the CDR3 is TGTGCCAGCTCACGCAGCGCCGGCTCCAGTGAGCCTGAAGCTTTCTTT. Encoded protein: CASSRSAGSSEPEAFF.

This clone was observed once. The J gene is TRBJ2-3, the V gene TRBV11-3; 13 nucleotides align to TRBD2. V dropped 5 bases and J dropped 3; count of bases not matched to a gene: 8. From germline, CDR1 is SGHNT and CDR2 YENEEA. This CDR3 spans 17 amino acids. CDR3 sequence (DNA): TGTGCCAGCAGCCGATTTCCGGGACTAGCGGGGACAGATACGCAGTATTTT. Protein: CASSRFPGLAGTDTQYF.

The chain recombines TRBV13 with TRBJ2-1, with 10 bases fitting TRBD2. This CDR3 is built from 15 residues. CDR1 and CDR2 (germline): PRHDT, FYEKMQ (reference sequence). V lost 3 bases to trimming and J lost 7 bases; unmatched junction nucleotides: 6. In DNA, the CDR3 is TGTGCCAGCAGCTTGCTTAGCGGGGGGCCTAATGAGCAGTTCTTC. Translating it yields CASSLLSGGPNEQFF. The variable domain in full, completed from reference TRBV13 and TRBJ2-1, reads AAGVIQSPRHLIKEKRETATLKCYPIPRHDTVYWYQQGPGQDPQFLISFYEKMQSDKGSIPDRFSAQQFSDYHSELNMSSLELGDSALYFCASSLLSGGPNEQFFGPGTRLTVL.

This chain joins TRBV18 and TRBJ1-2; D is perhaps TRBD1 (5 bases). In germline, CDR1 is KGHSH, CDR2 LQKENI. Trimming shortened V by 6 bases and J by 4 bases, and 12 bases separated the two germline ends. CDR3 length: 13 residues. The CDR3 protein is CASSQGVRYGYTF. CDR3 nucleotide sequence: TGTGCCAGCTCCCAAGGGGTGCGCTATGGCTACACCTTC.

The chain combines TRBV7-3 with TRBJ1-1; unclear D gene. The germline V gene encodes CDR1 SGHTA and CDR2 FQGTGA. This CDR3 is 15 amino acids long. Trimming stripped 0 bases from V and 2 bases from J, with 10 bases between. The CDR3 is CASSLTITPNTEAFF. CDR3 DNA: TGTGCCAGCAGCTTAACAATTACACCCAACACTGAAGCTTTCTTT.

CDR3 region: CASSGTGTGHTEAFF. The CDR3 nucleotides read TGTGCCAGCAGCGGAACGGGGACAGGCCACACTGAAGCTTTCTTT. The genes are TRBV9 and TRBJ1-1; 8 positions match TRBD1. Germline CDR1 is SGDLS and CDR2 is YYNGEE. J lost 3 bases, V lost 3 bases, and 7 bases had no gene match. CDR3 length: 15 residues.

This clone was found once. V gene TRBV7-9 combines with J gene TRBJ1-1; 7 bases align to TRBD1. J gave up 4 bases and V 7 bases, and 12 bases lay outside the gene matches. This CDR3 comprises 15 residues. The germline V gene has CDR1 SEHNR and CDR2 FQNEAQ (reference sequence). The DNA for the CDR3 is TGTGCCAGCACCCATTGGTCAGGACAGGCCACTGAAGCTTTCTTT. This encodes CASTHWSGQATEAFF.

This chain uses TRBV2 with TRBJ1-4; D remains ambiguous. Per the germline V gene, CDR1 is SNHLY and CDR2 is FYNNEI. V lost 8 bases, J lost 7 bases, and 8 bases lay in between. The CDR3 extends over 11 amino acids. In DNA, the CDR3 is TGTGCCAGCCGGGGTAGTGAAAAACTGTTTTTT. Translation: CASRGSEKLFF.